Sequencing of this T cell receptor (beta chain) was carried out in a study of OX40 agonist ivuxolimab in advanced cancers. Overall study results and limits: A proportion of nonresponders additionally exhibited low normalized T-cell clonal expansion. Clonal expansion was among the lowest in partial responders at 0.1-3.0 mg/kg, especially CD8+.

Concerning this clone: What it binds is not known.

This CDR3 contains 13 residues. CDR1 MNHEY and CDR2 SMNVEV come from the germline V gene (reference sequence). Trimming took 3 bases from V and 5 from J, leaving 8 bases between them. Sequencing was performed with immunoSEQ multiplex PCR; in TCRdb, only in-frame clones are kept and a portion is missing. Seen here are about 93,000 clones, approximately 94% observed once, and the top ten hold about 2.6%. The gene calls are TRBV27 and TRBJ2-1, with unresolved D. This TCR came from an adult with an advanced solid tumor such as melanoma, head and neck, liver or kidney cancer. The sequenced sample was CD4+ or CD8+ T cells sorted from blood, obtained in a trial of the OX40 agonist ivuxolimab. The CDR3 coding sequence is TGTGCCAGCAGTTTGGGTCCAGACAATGAGCAGTTCTTC. It is translated as CASSLGPDNEQFF.